The 24 T cell receptor beta chains below come from one sample, sequenced in a study of metastatic and nonmetastatic thyroid tumors. TCRdb reassembled clones from the PCR reads with MiXCR. The sample lists roughly 12,000 clones; around 27% were seen once. No patient had received any treatment before thyroid surgery. Sequencing was performed on adjacent normal tissue. The receptors originated from a male donor with papillary thyroid cancer or a benign thyroid nodule (not recorded which). Some clones in this sample may be carry-over from other donors' samples.

This clone came up a few times. This sequence joins TRBV6-1 and TRBJ2-7; 9 positions agree with TRBD1. Germline CDR1 MNHNS, CDR2 SASEGT. CDR3 size: 15 residues. V trimming: 5 bases; J trimming: 3 bases; junction bases outside the gene matches: 8. The CDR3 DNA reads TGTGCCAGCAGTCGCACCGGGACAGGGAACTACGAGCAGTACTTC. Its protein is CASSRTGTGNYEQYF.

By share, this clone ranks as medium-sized. This rearrangement joins TRBV11-2 to TRBJ2-1; the D gene is possibly TRBD2 (6 bases). CDR3 length: 13 amino acids. Germline V gene sequence: CDR1 SGHAT, CDR2 FQNNGV. Deletions cut 5 bases from V and 6 bases from J, with 11 bases between. In DNA form, the CDR3 reads TGTGCCAGCAGCGTAAGACTAGTCAATGAGCAGTTCTTC. The encoded protein is CASSVRLVNEQFF.

By share, this clone counts as medium-sized. The gene calls are TRBV6-1 and TRBJ2-7; no reliable D call. Germline CDR1 and CDR2: MNHNS and SASEGT. There are 13 residues in the CDR3. V was clipped by 8 bases and J by 1 base, with 12 bases between them. The chain's CDR3 is CASEPSWSYEQYF. The CDR3 DNA is TGTGCCAGCGAGCCCTCTTGGTCCTACGAGCAGTACTTC.

Comments on this clone: Other DNA sequences in this specimen translate into the identical CDR3. V gene TRBV7-6 combines with J gene TRBJ2-5, with 9 positions matching TRBD2. Per the germline V gene, CDR1 is SGHVS and CDR2 is FNYEAQ. This CDR3 contains 13 residues. Trimming cost V 5 bases and J 5 bases; bases outside gene matches: 3. CDR3 sequence (DNA): TGTGCCAGCAGCCTAAGCGGGGGGGAGACCCAGTACTTC. Translation: CASSLSGGETQYF.

Worth noting for this clone: Likely a read error: the CDR3 ends without its conserved phenylalanine or tryptophan. The V and J genes are TRBV5-8 and TRBJ1-2; 7 positions agree with TRBD1. Germline V CDR1 and CDR2: SGHTS, YDEGEE. The V and J ends lost 4 bases and 1 base, in that order; junction bases with no gene match: 4. CDR3 length: 14 residues. This CDR3 is CASSLDRVNYGYTS. The CDR3 DNA sequence: TGTGCCAGCAGCCTAGACAGGGTTAACTATGGCTACACCTCC.

At least ten counts were recorded for this clone. The rearrangement joins TRBV27 to TRBJ2-5; 9 bases match TRBD1. V was pared by 5 bases and J by 3 bases, with 10 bases of the junction left unmatched. Germline V gives CDR1 MNHEY, CDR2 SMNVEV (reference sequence). The CDR3 covers 16 residues. CDR3 protein: CASSDYTGGEKETQYF. The DNA of the CDR3 is TGTGCCAGCAGTGACTATACAGGGGGCGAAAAAGAGACCCAGTACTTC.

This clone has more than one count but fewer than ten. The rearrangement joins TRBV6-1 to TRBJ1-6, with 12 bases identical to TRBD1. V shed 7 bases and J 1 base; nucleotides not matched to a gene: 5. CDR1 is MNHNS, CDR2 SASEGT, per germline. The CDR3 spans 17 residues. The DNA of the CDR3 is TGTGCCAGCATCCAGGGACAGGGGGCATCCTATAATTCACCCCTCCACTTT. It encodes CASIQGQGASYNSPLHF.

J is TRBJ2-5 and V is TRBV3-1; 12 positions match TRBD2. This CDR3 is built from 16 residues. The V gene end was trimmed by 5 bases and the J gene end by 3 bases; junction bases not matched to a gene: 7. Looked up from germline, CDR1 is LGHDT and CDR2 is YNNKEL (reference sequence). The CDR3 DNA follows: TGTGCCAGCAGCGCCCGACTAGCGGGAGCAAAAGAGACCCAGTACTTC. Its protein product is CASSARLAGAKETQYF.

The genes are TRBV3-1 and TRBJ2-3; 10 positions agree with TRBD2. From germline, CDR1 is LGHDT and CDR2 YNNKEL (reference sequence). V was pared by 3 bases and J by 4 bases, with 7 bases of the junction left unmatched. The CDR3 runs 16 residues. The CDR3: CASSQGTSVMSDTQYF. Written as DNA, the CDR3 is TGTGCCAGCAGCCAGGGGACTAGCGTGATGTCAGATACGCAGTATTTT.

This clone rates as medium-sized. The V gene is TRBV6-1, the J gene TRBJ2-6, with D perhaps TRBD2 (5 bases). With 7 bases removed from V and 0 bases from J, the gap between germline ends came to 7 bases. CDR3 length equals 14 residues. In germline, CDR1 is MNHNS, CDR2 SASEGT. The CDR3 DNA follows: TGTGCCAGCATTGGGAGCTCTGGGGCCAACGTCCTGACTTTC. This sequence encodes CASIGSSGANVLTF.

This clone was found a few times. V and J are TRBV25-1 and TRBJ1-2, with D hard to call. Germline V gives CDR1 MGHDK, CDR2 SYGVNS. The CDR3 is 12 amino acids. The V gene lost 4 bases and the J gene lost 6 bases, with 9 bases spanning the gap. In DNA form, the CDR3 reads TGTGCCAGCAGTGCTTCATTGGATGGCTACACCTTC. Amino acid sequence: CASSASLDGYTF.

The chain joins TRBV2 to TRBJ2-7, with 13 bases identical to TRBD2. CDR3 length: 15 amino acids. Unmatched junction bases numbered 7, after V lost 6 bases and J lost 5 bases. CDR1 is SNHLY, CDR2 FYNNEI, per germline. The CDR3 sequence is CASSSTSGRVDEQYF. CDR3 coding DNA: TGTGCCAGCAGCTCTACTAGCGGGAGGGTAGACGAGCAGTACTTC.

The chain is built from TRBV5-1 and TRBJ2-1; TRBD2 matches at 7 bases. The germline V gene has CDR1 SGHRS and CDR2 YFSETQ. CDR3 length: 15 residues. J was trimmed by 1 base and V by 0 bases; bases with no gene match: 1. The CDR3 nucleotides read TGCGCCAGCAGCTTGGTGCGGGGGTCCTACAATGAGCAGTTCTTC. This codes for CASSLVRGSYNEQFF.

As to this clone: A much larger clone differs from this one at a single base, so this may be a read error. The gene calls are TRBV6-1 and TRBJ2-1, with TRBD2 matching 9 bases. The ends lost 2 bases at V and 7 bases at J; junction bases unmatched: 15. Looked up from germline, CDR1 is MNHNS and CDR2 is SASEGT. The length of the CDR3 is 18 residues. The CDR3 DNA reads as TGTGCCAGCAGTGAAAACAGCCTCCGGTCAACTAGCGGGAATGAGCAGTTCTTC. It yields the protein CASSENSLRSTSGNEQFF.

The chain recombines TRBV20-1 with TRBJ2-7; D is unresolved. CDR1 and CDR2 (germline): DFQATT, SNEGSKA (reference sequence). Trimming pared 1 base from V and 1 base from J, leaving 8 bases between. This CDR3 spans 13 amino acids. In DNA, the CDR3 is TGCAGTGCTAGAGTCCACAAGTCCTACGAGCAGTACTTC. Its translation: CSARVHKSYEQYF.

V and J are TRBV11-2 and TRBJ1-3; D not certain. The germline V gene has CDR1 SGHAT and CDR2 FQNNGV. Trimming shortened V by 1 base and J by 1 base, and 5 bases separated the two germline ends. The CDR3 covers 14 residues. The chain's CDR3 is CASSLGGSGNTIYF. CDR3 DNA sequence: TGTGCCAGCAGCTTAGGGGGATCTGGAAACACCATATATTTT.

This clone was recorded a few times. The rearrangement links TRBV6-5 to TRBJ1-2; TRBD1 agrees at 8 bases. The germline V gene has CDR1 MNHEY and CDR2 SVGAGI. The junction had 4 bases not matched to a gene; V was cut back by 4 bases and J by 0 bases. This CDR3 comprises 15 residues. The CDR3 loop reads CASSWLQGANYGYTF. The CDR3 region has the DNA TGTGCCAGCAGTTGGTTACAGGGGGCTAACTATGGCTACACCTTC.

This clone was detected once. The genes are TRBV30 and TRBJ1-6; D not resolved. CDR3 length: 12 residues. Between the trimmed V and J ends, which lost 1 base and 7 bases, there was a span of 5 bases. Germline V gene data show CDR1 as GTSNPN and CDR2 as SVGIG (reference sequence). The CDR3 loop reads CAWSEDNSPLHF. As DNA, the CDR3 is TGTGCCTGGAGTGAGGACAATTCACCCCTCCACTTT.

This chain connects TRBV18 to TRBJ2-7; D ambiguous. Germline V CDR1 and CDR2: KGHSH, LQKENI. Deletions cut 1 base from V and 1 base from J, with 8 bases between. This CDR3 has 14 amino acids. CDR3 sequence: CASSPRVESYEQYF. Here the CDR3 DNA reads TGTGCCAGCTCACCACGGGTGGAATCCTACGAGCAGTACTTC. The complete variable domain, with remaining parts taken from reference TRBV18 and TRBJ2-7, reads NAGVMQNPRHLVRRRGQEARLRCSPMKGHSHVYWYRQLPEEGLKFMVYLQKENIIDESGMPKERFSAEFPKEGPSILRIQQVVRGDSAAYFCASSPRVESYEQYFGPGTRLTVT.

V is TRBV20-1 and J is TRBJ2-7; 8 bases fit TRBD2. V shed 1 base and J 2 bases; nucleotides not matched to a gene: 7. Germline CDR1 is DFQATT and CDR2 is SNEGSKA (reference sequence). The CDR3 consists of 15 residues. The DNA for the CDR3 is TGCAGTGCTAGAGGCAGCGGGGGCCTAACCTACGAGCAGTACTTC. Translation: CSARGSGGLTYEQYF.

This clone was picked up a small number of times. The CDR3 sequence: CASPSFWGRLHF. The DNA for the CDR3 is TGTGCCAGCCCATCATTTTGGGGGAGACTGCATTTT. The rearrangement joins TRBV5-8 to TRBJ1-5; D is perhaps TRBD1 (5 bases). V lost 7 bases, J lost 15 bases, and 20 bases lay in between. There are 12 residues in the CDR3. The germline V gene encodes CDR1 SGHTS and CDR2 YDEGEE.

In this sample, this clone turned up a few times. The chain combines TRBV4-2 with TRBJ2-1; no firm D call. V was shortened by 4 bases and J by 7 bases, with 5 bases between the two germline ends. Germline V gene sequence: CDR1 LGHNA, CDR2 YNFKEQ. This CDR3 is 11 amino acids long. In DNA form, the CDR3 reads TGTGCCAGCAGCCGAAGTAATGAGCAGTTCTTC. This sequence encodes CASSRSNEQFF.

This clone has a handful of counts. The genes are TRBV29-1 and TRBJ2-3; 7 bases map to TRBD1. V dropped 5 bases and J dropped 8; count of bases not matched to a gene: 16. Germline-derived CDR1 and CDR2 are SQVTM and ANQGSEA. The CDR3 length is 15 residues. CDR3: CSVPGTVRLSATQYF. The CDR3 nucleotides read TGCAGCGTTCCTGGGACAGTTCGTCTTTCAGCTACGCAGTATTTT.

The CDR3 loop is CSAHRTGGALIPYEQYF. CDR3 DNA: TGCAGTGCCCACCGGACAGGGGGCGCGTTAATCCCCTACGAGCAGTACTTC. This chain joins TRBV20-1 and TRBJ2-7, with 11 bases fitting TRBD1. The CDR3 has 17 residues. CDR1 is DFQATT and CDR2 is SNEGSKA in the germline V gene (reference sequence). V dropped 6 bases and J dropped 2; count of bases not matched to a gene: 15.